One T cell receptor (beta chain) is described in this entry. Its antigen is currently unknown. This sample was included in a study of graft-versus-host responses after intestinal transplantation. Study-level information: Transplants were multivisceral, liver-intestinal, or isolated intestinal.

Germline assignment: CDR1 MGHRA and CDR2 YSYEKL. CDR3 size: 18 residues. Trimming shortened V by 6 bases and J by 0 bases, and 18 bases separated the two germline ends. Sequencing used immunoSEQ multiplex PCR; TCRdb keeps in-frame clones, though not all of them. Of over 75,000 clones listed, roughly 91% are singletons. J is TRBJ2-6 and V is TRBV4-1; weak D call: TRBD1 (5 bases). This receptor was taken from a human donor who was the organ donor for an intestinal transplant. The material was unstimulated CD8+ T cells sorted from spleen or lymph node cells, obtained before transplant. CDR3 sequence: CASSPRLYDSSGANVLTF. CDR3 DNA sequence: TGCGCCAGCAGTCCCCGGCTGTATGACAGCTCTGGGGCCAACGTCCTGACTTTC.